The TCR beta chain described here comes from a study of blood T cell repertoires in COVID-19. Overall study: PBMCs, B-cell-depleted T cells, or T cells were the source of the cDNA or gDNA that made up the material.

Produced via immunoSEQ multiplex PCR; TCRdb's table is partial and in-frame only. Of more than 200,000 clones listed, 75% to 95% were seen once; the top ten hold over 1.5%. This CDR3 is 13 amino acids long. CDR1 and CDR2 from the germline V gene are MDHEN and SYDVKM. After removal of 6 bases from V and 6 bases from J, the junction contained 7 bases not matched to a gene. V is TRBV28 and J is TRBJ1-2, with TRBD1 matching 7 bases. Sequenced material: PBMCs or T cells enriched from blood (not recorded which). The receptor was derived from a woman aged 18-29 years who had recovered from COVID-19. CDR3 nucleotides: TGTGCCAGCAGGTCGACAGGGTCGAATGGCTACACCTTC. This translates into CASRSTGSNGYTF.